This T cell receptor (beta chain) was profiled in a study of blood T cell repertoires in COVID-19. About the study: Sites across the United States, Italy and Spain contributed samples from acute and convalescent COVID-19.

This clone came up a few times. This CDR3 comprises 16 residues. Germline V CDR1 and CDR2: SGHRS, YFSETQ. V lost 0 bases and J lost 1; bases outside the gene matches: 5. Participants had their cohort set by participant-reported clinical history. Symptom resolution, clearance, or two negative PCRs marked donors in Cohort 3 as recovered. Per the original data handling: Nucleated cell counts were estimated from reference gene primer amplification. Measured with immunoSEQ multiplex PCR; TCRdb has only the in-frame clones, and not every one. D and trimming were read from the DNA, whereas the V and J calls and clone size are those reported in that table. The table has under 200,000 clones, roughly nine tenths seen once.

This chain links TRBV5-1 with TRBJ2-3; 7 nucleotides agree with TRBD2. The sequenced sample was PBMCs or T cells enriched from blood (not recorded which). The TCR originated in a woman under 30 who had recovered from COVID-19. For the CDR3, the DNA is TGCGCCAGCAGCTTGGATTTGGCGGGGGGCACAGATACGCAGTATTTT. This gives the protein CASSLDLAGGTDTQYF. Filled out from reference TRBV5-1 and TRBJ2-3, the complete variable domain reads KAGVTQTPRYLIKTRGQQVTLSCSPISGHRSVSWYQQTPGQGLQFLFEYFSETQRNKGNFPGRFSGRQFSNSRSEMNVSTLELGDSALYLCASSLDLAGGTDTQYFGPGTRLTVL.